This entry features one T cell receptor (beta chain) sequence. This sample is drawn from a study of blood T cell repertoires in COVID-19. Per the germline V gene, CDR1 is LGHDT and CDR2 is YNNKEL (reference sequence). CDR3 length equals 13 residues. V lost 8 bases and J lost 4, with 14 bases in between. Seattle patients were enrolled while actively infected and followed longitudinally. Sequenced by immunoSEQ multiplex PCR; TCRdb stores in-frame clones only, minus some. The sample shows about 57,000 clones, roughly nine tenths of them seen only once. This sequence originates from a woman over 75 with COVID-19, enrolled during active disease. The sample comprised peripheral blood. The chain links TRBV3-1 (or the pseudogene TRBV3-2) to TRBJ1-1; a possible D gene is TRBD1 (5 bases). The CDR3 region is CASGAGWGTEAFF. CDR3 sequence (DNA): TGTGCCAGCGGGGCAGGGTGGGGCACTGAAGCTTTCTTT.